One and the same sample provided the 5 T cell receptor beta chains below, sequenced in a study of control samples from healthy donors and cancer patients. Using immunoSEQ multiplex PCR, the repertoire was profiled, and TCRdb retains in-frame clones only, with some absent. Counted here are about 170,000 clones, 75% to 95% occurring once; the ten biggest clones make up about 1.6%. Sample: blood. The source is a woman younger than 45 in good health.

The chain links TRBV7-9 to TRBJ1-6; a possible D gene is TRBD1 (6 bases). Deletions cut 0 bases from V and 7 bases from J, with 10 bases between. CDR1 and CDR2 (germline): SEHNR, FQNEAQ (reference sequence). The CDR3 is 15 residues long. The CDR3 region is CASSLAGGLNSPLHF. The CDR3 DNA sequence: TGTGCCAGCAGCTTAGCGGGGGGGCTCAATTCACCCCTCCACTTT.

CDR3 amino acids: CASSSTRAANTIYF. CDR3 bases: TGTGCCAGCAGCTCTACGAGAGCGGCTAACACCATATATTTT. J is TRBJ1-3 and V is TRBV7-2; D gene ambiguous. This CDR3 contains 14 residues. Trimming stripped 4 bases from V and 7 bases from J, with 14 bases between. The germline gives CDR1 SGHTA, CDR2 FQGNSA.

This clone was counted only a few times. The chain joins TRBV11-3 to TRBJ1-1; 8 bases line up with TRBD1. After removal of 5 bases from V and 4 bases from J, the junction contained 6 bases not matched to a gene. Per the germline V gene, CDR1 is SGHNT and CDR2 is YENEEA. There are 14 residues in the CDR3. CDR3: CASSPRTGTTEAFF. CDR3 DNA: TGTGCCAGCAGCCCCCGGACAGGGACCACTGAAGCTTTCTTT.

A word on this clone: The same CDR3 arises from other DNA sequences in this sample as well. The rearrangement links TRBV6-6 to TRBJ1-4; the D gene is possibly TRBD1 (6 bases). The CDR3 totals 13 residues. Germline-derived CDR1 and CDR2 are MNHNY and SVGAGI (reference sequence). Trimming removed 6 bases from V and 5 bases from J, with 10 bases in between. CDR3 region: CASSRTGNEKLFF. As DNA, the CDR3 is TGTGCCAGCAGCCGTACAGGGAATGAAAAACTGTTTTTT.

The chain is built from TRBV25-1 and TRBJ2-7; 7 nucleotides agree with TRBD2. This CDR3 has 14 residues. The germline V gene encodes CDR1 MGHDK and CDR2 SYGVNS. V trimming: 1 base; J trimming: 2 bases; junction bases outside the gene matches: 2. In DNA form, the CDR3 reads TGTGCCAGCAGTGAATCTGGGGGGGCCTACGAGCAGTACTTC. The encoded protein is CASSESGGAYEQYF.